The 5 T cell receptor beta chains below all came from one sample that was sequenced in a study of T-cell reconstitution after alpha-beta-depleted transplantation in children. This sample's TCRbeta library carried unique molecular identifier barcodes. TCRdb reprocessed the PCR reads via MiXCR and lists one record per CDR3 protein. The sample yields around 490,000 distinct CDR3 sequences, roughly 11% seen once. The source was PBMCs, mostly from graft donor cells, collected 180 days after TCRalphabeta/CD19-depleted stem cell transplant. All receptors come from a female patient aged 2-10 years who had a stem cell transplant for aplastic anemia, so the T cells may come from the graft donor.

The chain has TRBV5-1 and TRBJ1-5, with TRBD1 matching 7 bases. Per germline, CDR1 SGHRS and CDR2 YFSETQ. Trimming took 5 bases from V and 4 from J; bases not matched to a gene: 9. The CDR3 spans 15 residues. The chain's CDR3 is CASSPTGRQNQPQHF. DNA for the CDR3: TGCGCCAGCAGTCCGACAGGGAGGCAAAATCAGCCCCAGCATTTT. Together with reference TRBV5-1 and TRBJ1-5, the CDR3 gives the full variable domain: KAGVTQTPRYLIKTRGQQVTLSCSPISGHRSVSWYQQTPGQGLQFLFEYFSETQRNKGNFPGRFSGRQFSNSRSEMNVSTLELGDSALYLCASSPTGRQNQPQHFGDGTRLSIL.

This clonotype has just a few counts. The chain carries TRBV20-1 and TRBJ2-3; D perhaps matches TRBD2 (6 bases). This CDR3 region has 13 residues. The V end was cut by 7 bases, the J end by 0 bases, with 11 bases between. Germline V gene sequence: CDR1 DFQATT, CDR2 SNEGSKA (reference sequence). DNA of the CDR3: TGCAGTGGGGCACTAGCTAGCACAGATACGCAGTATTTT. Translation gives CSGALASTDTQYF.

This clonotype appeared a few times. The genes are TRBV19 and TRBJ2-7; perhaps TRBD2 as D (6 bases). V was clipped by 6 bases and J by 4 bases, with 16 bases between them. The germline gives CDR1 LNHDA, CDR2 SQIVND (reference sequence). The CDR3 runs 14 residues. The CDR3: CASSHWGLEYEQYF. The CDR3 region has the DNA TGTGCCAGTAGCCACTGGGGACTGGAATACGAGCAGTACTTC.

This clonotype showed up just a few times. The rearrangement joins TRBV7-9 to TRBJ2-7, with unresolved D. CDR3 length equals 14 residues. CDR1 and CDR2 (germline): SEHNR, FQNEAQ (reference sequence). The germline V and J ends were trimmed by 5 bases and 7 bases, with 18 bases remaining between them. Here the CDR3 reads CASSQDSVPGEQYV. CDR3 coding DNA: TGTGCCAGCAGCCAAGACTCGGTCCCTGGGGAGCAGTACGTC.

The chain combines TRBV5-1 with TRBJ2-5; D not certain. V was shortened by 0 bases and J by 3 bases, with 15 bases between the two germline ends. CDR3 size: 16 residues. Germline-derived CDR1 and CDR2 are SGHRS and YFSETQ. CDR3 amino acids: CASSLGGVGKEETQYF. The CDR3, as DNA: TGCGCCAGCAGCTTGGGTGGGGTTGGCAAAGAAGAGACCCAGTACTTC.